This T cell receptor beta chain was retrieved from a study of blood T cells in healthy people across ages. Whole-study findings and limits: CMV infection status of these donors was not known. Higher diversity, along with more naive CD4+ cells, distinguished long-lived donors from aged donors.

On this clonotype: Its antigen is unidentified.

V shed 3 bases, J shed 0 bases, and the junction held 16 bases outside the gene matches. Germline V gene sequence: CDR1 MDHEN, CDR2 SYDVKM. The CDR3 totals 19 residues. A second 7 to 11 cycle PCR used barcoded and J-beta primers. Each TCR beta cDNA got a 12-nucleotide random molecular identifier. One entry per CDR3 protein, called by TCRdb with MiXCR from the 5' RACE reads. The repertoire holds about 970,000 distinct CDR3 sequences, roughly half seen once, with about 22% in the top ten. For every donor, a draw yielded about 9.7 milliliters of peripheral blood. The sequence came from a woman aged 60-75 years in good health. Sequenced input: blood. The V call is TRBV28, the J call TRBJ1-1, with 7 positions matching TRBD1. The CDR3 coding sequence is TGTGCCAGCAGTTTCCCCCTTGGGATCGGGACAGATTTGAACACTGAAGCTTTCTTT. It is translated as CASSFPLGIGTDLNTEAFF.